This section outlines one TCR beta chain sequence together with its context. As processed by the authors: Estimation of nucleated cell counts relied on the amplification of reference gene primers. Clones were sequenced by immunoSEQ multiplex PCR, and TCRdb holds only the in-frame ones, with some missing. V and J calls and clone size are as listed in that table; D and trimming were resolved from the DNA. The sample holds fewer than 250,000 clones, 85% seen once. This record comes from a study of blood T cell repertoires in COVID-19. Trimming took 2 bases from V and 2 from J; bases not matched to a gene: 6. Per the germline V gene, CDR1 is SGHNT and CDR2 is YYREEE (reference sequence). The CDR3 covers 15 residues.

This sequence originates from a woman aged 45-59 years with acute COVID-19. The chain has TRBV5-4 and TRBJ1-1; TRBD1 matches at 7 bases. The sequencing input was PBMCs or T cells enriched from blood (not recorded which). CDR3 amino acids: CASSLPGTANTEAFF. CDR3 in DNA: TGTGCCAGCAGCTTACCTGGGACAGCAAACACTGAAGCTTTCTTT.